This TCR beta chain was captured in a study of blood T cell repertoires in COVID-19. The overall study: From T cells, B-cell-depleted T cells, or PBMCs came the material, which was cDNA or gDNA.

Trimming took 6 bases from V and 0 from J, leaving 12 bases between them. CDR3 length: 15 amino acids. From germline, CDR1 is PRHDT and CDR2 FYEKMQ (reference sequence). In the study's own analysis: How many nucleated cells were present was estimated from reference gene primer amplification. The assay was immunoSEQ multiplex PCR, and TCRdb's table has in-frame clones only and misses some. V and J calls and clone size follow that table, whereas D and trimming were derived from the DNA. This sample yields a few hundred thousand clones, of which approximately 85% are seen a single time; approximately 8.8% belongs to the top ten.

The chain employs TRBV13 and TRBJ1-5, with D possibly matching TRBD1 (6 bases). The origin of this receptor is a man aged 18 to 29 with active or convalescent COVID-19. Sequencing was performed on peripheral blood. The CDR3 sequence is CASRDSQNSNQPQHF. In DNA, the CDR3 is TGTGCCAGCAGGGACAGTCAGAATAGCAATCAGCCCCAGCATTTT.